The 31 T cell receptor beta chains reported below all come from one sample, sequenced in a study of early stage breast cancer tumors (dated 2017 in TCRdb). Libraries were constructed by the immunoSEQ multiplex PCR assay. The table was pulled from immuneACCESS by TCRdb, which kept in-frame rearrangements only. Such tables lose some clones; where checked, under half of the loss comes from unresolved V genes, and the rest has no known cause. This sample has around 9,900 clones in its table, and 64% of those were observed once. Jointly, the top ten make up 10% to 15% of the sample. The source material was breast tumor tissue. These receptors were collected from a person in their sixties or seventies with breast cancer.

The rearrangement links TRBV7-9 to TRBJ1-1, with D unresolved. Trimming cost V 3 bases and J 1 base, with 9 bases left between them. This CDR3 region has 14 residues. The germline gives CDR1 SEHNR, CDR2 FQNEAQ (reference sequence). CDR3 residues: CASSFRSGNTEAFF. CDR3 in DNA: TGTGCCAGCAGCTTTCGTTCAGGGAACACTGAAGCTTTCTTT.

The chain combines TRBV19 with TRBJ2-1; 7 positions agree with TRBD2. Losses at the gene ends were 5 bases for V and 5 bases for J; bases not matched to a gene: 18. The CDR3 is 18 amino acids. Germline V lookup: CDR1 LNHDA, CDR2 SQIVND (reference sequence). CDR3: CASSLTPVGLAGNNEQFF. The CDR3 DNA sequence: TGTGCCAGTAGTCTAACCCCTGTCGGGTTAGCGGGCAACAATGAGCAGTTCTTC. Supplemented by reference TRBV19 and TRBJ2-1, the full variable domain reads DGGITQSPKYLFRKEGQNVTLSCEQNLNHDAMYWYRQDPGQGLRLIYYSQIVNDFQKGDIAEGYSVSREKKESFPLTVTSAQKNPTAFYLCASSLTPVGLAGNNEQFFGPGTRLTVL.

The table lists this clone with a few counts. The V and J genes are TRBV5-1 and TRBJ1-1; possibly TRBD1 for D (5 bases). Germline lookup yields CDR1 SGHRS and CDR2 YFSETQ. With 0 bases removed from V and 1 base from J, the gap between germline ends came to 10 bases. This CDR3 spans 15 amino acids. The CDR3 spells CASSLALDRNTEAFF. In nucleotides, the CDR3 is TGCGCCAGCAGCTTGGCCCTCGACAGGAACACTGAAGCTTTCTTT.

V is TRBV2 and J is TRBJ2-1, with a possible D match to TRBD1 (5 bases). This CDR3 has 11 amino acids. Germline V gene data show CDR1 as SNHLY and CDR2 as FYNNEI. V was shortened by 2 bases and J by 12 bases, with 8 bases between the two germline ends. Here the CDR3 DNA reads TGTGCCAGCAGTGAAAGGGGCGGGCAGTTCTTC. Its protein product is CASSERGGQFF.

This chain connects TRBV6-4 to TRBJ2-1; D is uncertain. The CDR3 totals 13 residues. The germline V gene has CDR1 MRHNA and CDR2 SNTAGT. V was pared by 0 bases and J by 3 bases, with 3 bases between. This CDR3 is CASSDSDYNEQFF. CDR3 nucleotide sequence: TGTGCCAGCAGTGACTCGGACTACAATGAGCAGTTCTTC.

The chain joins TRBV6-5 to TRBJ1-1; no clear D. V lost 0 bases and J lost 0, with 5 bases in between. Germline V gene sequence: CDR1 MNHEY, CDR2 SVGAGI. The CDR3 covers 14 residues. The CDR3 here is CASSYSSLNTEAFF. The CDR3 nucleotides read TGTGCCAGCAGTTACTCGTCCCTGAACACTGAAGCTTTCTTT.

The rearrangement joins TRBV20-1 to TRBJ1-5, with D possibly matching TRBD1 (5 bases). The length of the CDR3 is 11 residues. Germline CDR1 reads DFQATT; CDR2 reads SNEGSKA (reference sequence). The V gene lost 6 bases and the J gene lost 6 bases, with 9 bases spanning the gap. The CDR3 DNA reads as TGCAGTGCGGGGGATGGTCAGCCCCAGCATTTT. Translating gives CSAGDGQPQHF.

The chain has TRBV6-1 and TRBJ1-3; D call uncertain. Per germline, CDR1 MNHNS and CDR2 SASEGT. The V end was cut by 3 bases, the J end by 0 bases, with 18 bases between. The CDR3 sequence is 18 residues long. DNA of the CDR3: TGTGCCAGCAGTGAGAGGTGGGTGCAATATTACTCTGGAAACACCATATATTTT. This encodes CASSERWVQYYSGNTIYF.

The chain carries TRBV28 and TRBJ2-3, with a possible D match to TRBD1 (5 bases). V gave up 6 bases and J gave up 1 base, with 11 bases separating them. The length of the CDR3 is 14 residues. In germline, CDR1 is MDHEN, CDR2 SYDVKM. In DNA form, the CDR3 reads TGTGCCAGCAGCCCTCAACAGGGCACAGATACGCAGTATTTT. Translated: CASSPQQGTDTQYF.

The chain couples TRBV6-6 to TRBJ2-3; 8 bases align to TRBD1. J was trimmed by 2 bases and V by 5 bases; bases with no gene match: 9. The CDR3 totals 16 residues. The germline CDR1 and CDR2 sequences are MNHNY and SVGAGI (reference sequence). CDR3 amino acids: CASSPINRGITDTQYF. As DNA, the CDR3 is TGTGCCAGCAGTCCAATTAACAGGGGGATCACAGATACGCAGTATTTT.

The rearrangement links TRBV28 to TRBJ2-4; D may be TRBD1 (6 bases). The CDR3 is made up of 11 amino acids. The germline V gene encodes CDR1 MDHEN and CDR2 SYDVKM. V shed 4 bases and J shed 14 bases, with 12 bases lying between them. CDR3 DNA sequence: TGTGCCAGCAGTTCTCTCCGGGACAAGTACTTC. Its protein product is CASSSLRDKYF.

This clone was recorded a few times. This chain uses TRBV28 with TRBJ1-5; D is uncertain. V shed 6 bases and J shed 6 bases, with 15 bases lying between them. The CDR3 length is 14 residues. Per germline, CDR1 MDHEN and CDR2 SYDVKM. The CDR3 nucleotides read TGTGCCAGCAGACCACCAGGCGGGATTCAGCCCCAGCATTTT. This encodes CASRPPGGIQPQHF.

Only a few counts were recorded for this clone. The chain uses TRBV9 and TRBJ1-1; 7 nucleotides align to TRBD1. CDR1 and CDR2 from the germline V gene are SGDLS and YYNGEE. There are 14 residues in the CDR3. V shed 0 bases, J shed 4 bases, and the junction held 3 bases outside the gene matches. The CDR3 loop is CASSVAAGGTEAFF. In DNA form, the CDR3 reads TGTGCCAGCAGCGTAGCTGCAGGGGGCACTGAAGCTTTCTTT.

The CDR3 loop reads CASRTGTGGHLPHHRTQYF. CDR3 in DNA: TGTGCCAGCAGGACCGGGACAGGGGGCCATTTGCCCCATCATAGGACGCAGTATTTT. The V and J genes are TRBV2 and TRBJ2-3, with 12 bases aligning to TRBD1. The germline gives CDR1 SNHLY, CDR2 FYNNEI. The CDR3 contains 19 residues. Losses at the gene ends were 6 bases for V and 9 bases for J; bases not matched to a gene: 22.

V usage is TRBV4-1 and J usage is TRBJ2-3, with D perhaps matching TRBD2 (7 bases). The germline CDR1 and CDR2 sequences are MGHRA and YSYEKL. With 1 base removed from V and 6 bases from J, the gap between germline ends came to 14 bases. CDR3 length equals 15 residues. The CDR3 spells CASSQGGGVADTQYF. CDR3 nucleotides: TGCGCCAGCAGCCAAGGGGGGGGCGTTGCCGATACGCAGTATTTT.

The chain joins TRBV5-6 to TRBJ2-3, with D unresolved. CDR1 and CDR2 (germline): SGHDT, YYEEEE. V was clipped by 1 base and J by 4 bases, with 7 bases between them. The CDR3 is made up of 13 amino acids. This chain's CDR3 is CASSLLGPDTQYF. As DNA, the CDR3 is TGTGCCAGCAGCTTGCTGGGCCCAGATACGCAGTATTTT.

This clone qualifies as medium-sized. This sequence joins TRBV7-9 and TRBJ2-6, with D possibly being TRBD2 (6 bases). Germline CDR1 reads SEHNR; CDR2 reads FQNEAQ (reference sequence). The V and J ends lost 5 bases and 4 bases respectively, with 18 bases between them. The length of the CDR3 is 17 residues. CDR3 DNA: TGTGCCAGCAGCCCCAGGGAGGCAGGGCCCGGGGCCAACGTCCTGACTTTC. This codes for CASSPREAGPGANVLTF.

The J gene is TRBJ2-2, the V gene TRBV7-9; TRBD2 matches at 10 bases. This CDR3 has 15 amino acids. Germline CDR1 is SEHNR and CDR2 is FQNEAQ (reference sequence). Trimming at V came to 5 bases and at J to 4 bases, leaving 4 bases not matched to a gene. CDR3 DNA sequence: TGTGCCAGCAGCCGCTGGACTAGCGGCACCGGGGAGCTGTTTTTT. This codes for CASSRWTSGTGELFF. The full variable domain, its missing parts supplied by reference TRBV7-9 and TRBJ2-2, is DTGVSQNPRHKITKRGQNVTFRCDPISEHNRLYWYRQTLGQGPEFLTYFQNEAQLEKSRLLSDRFSAERPKGSFSTLEIQRTEQGDSAMYLCASSRWTSGTGELFFGEGSRLTVL.

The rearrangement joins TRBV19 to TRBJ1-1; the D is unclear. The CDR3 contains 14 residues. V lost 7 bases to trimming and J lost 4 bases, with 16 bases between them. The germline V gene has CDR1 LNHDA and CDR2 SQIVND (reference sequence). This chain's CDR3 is CASIGLERSTEAFF. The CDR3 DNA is TGTGCCAGTATTGGGTTGGAGAGGAGCACTGAAGCTTTCTTT. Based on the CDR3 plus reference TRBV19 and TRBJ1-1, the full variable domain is DGGITQSPKYLFRKEGQNVTLSCEQNLNHDAMYWYRQDPGQGLRLIYYSQIVNDFQKGDIAEGYSVSREKKESFPLTVTSAQKNPTAFYLCASIGLERSTEAFFGQGTRLTVV.

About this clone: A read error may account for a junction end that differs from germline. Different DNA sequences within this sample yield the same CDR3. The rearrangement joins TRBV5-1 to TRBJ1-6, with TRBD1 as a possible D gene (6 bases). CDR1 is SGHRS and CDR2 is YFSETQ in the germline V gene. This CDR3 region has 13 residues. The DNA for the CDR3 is TGCGCCAGCAGCAGGACAGTTTATTCACCACTCCACTTT. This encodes CASSRTVYSPLHF.

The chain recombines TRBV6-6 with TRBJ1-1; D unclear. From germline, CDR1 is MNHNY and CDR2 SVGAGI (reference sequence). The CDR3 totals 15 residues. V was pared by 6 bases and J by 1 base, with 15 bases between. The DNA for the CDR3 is TGTGCCAGCAGGCAGGATATGAGGTCGAACACTGAAGCTTTCTTT. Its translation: CASRQDMRSNTEAFF.

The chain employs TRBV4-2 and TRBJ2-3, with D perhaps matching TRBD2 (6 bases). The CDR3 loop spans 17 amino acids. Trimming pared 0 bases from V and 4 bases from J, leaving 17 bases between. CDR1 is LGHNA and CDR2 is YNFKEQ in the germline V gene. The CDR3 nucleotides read TGTGCCAGCAGCCAAGATCCTCTGGGAGGAGGGGCAGATACGCAGTATTTT. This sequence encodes CASSQDPLGGGADTQYF.

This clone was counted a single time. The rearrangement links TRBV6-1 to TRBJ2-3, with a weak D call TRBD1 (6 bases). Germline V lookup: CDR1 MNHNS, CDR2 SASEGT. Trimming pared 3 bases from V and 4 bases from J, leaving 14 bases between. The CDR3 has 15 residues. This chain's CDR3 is CASSEALQGPDTQYF. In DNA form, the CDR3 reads TGTGCCAGCAGTGAGGCACTACAGGGACCAGATACGCAGTATTTT.

CDR3 in DNA: TGTGCCAGTACTCAACAGGGAGTCGTCTATGGCTACACCTTC. Protein product: CASTQQGVVYGYTF. The chain couples TRBV19 to TRBJ1-2; TRBD1 might be the D (6 bases). The germline CDR1 and CDR2 sequences are LNHDA and SQIVND (reference sequence). Trimming took off 7 bases at V and 4 bases at J, with 16 bases between the two ends. This CDR3 is built from 14 residues.

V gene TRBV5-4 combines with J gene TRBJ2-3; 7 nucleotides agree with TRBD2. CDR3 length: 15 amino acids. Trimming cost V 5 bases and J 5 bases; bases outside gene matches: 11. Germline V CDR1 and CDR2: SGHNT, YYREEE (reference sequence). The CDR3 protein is CASSSQRGREDTQYF. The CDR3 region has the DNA TGTGCCAGCAGTTCGCAGCGGGGACGGGAAGATACGCAGTATTTT.

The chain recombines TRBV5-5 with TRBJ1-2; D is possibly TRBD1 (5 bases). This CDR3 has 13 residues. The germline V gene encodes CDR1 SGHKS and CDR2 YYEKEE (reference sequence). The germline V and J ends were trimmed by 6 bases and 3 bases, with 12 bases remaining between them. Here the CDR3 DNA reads TGTGCCAGCACCATTGGGGCTTACTATGGCTACACCTTC. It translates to CASTIGAYYGYTF.

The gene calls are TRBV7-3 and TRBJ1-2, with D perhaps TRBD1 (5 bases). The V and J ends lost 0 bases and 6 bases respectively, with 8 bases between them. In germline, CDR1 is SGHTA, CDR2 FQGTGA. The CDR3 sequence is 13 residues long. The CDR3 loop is CASSLTGTHGYTF. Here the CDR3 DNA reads TGTGCCAGCAGCTTAACAGGGACTCATGGCTACACCTTC.

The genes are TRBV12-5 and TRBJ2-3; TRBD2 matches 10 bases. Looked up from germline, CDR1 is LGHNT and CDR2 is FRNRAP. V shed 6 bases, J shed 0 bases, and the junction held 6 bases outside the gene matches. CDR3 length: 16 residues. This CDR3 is CASGVAGGPSTDTQYF. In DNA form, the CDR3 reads TGTGCTAGTGGGGTAGCGGGGGGTCCCAGCACAGATACGCAGTATTTT.

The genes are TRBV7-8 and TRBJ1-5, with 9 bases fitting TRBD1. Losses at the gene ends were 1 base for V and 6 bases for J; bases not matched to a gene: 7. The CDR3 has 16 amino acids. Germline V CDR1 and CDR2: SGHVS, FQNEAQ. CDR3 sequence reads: CASSLGNRGRIQPQHF. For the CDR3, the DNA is TGTGCCAGCAGCTTAGGGAACAGGGGGCGAATTCAGCCCCAGCATTTT.

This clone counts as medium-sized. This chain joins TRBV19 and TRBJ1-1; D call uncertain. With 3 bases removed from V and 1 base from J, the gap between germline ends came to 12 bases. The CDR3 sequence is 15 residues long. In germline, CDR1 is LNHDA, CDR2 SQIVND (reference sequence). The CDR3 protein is CASSIGEASNTEAFF. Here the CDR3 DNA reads TGTGCCAGTAGTATTGGGGAGGCATCGAACACTGAAGCTTTCTTT.

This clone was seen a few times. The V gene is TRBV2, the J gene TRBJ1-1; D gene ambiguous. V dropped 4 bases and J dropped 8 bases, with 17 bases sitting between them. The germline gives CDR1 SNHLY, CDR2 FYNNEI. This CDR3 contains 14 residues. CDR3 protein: CASSVLILPNEAFF. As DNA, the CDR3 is TGTGCCAGCAGTGTCCTTATACTACCCAACGAAGCTTTCTTT.